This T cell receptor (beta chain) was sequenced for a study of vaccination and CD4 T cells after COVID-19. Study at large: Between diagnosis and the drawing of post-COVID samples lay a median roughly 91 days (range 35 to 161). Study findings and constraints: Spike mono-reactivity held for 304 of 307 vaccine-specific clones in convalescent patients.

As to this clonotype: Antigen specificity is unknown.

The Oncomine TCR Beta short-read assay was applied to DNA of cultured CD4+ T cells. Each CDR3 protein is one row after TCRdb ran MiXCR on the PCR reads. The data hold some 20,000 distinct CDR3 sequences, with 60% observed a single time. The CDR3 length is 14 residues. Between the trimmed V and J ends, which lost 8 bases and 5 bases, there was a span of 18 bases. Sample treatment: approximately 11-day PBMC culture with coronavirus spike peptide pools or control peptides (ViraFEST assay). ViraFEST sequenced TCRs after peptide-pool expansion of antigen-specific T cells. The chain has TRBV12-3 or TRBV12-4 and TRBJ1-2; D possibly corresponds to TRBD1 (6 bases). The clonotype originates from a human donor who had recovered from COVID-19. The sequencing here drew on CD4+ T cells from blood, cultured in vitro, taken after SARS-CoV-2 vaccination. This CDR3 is CASRQTGSLYGYTF. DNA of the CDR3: TGTGCCAGCCGCCAGACAGGATCGCTTTATGGCTACACCTTC.